One and the same sample provided the 25 T cell receptor beta chains below, sequenced in a study of human T cells and chemical hapten exposure. MiXCR, applied by TCRdb to the RACE reads, yields one record per CDR3 protein. The sample yields fewer than 100,000 distinct CDR3 sequences, 9.5% to 15% seen once. The time point denotes: patch test 1, 2 weeks after DPC sensitization. Sample treatment: therapeutic diphenylcyclopropenone sensitization with weekly scalp DPC. This specimen consisted of whole blood, obtained in connection with sensitization to the hapten diphenylcyclopropenone (DPC). Receptor source: a woman aged 40 to 49 with alopecia areata. Some clones in this sample may be carry-over from other donors' samples.

On this clonotype: Since a much larger clone is just one base distant, this may be a read error. The V and J genes are TRBV6-5 and TRBJ2-4, with a weak D call TRBD1 (7 bases). The CDR3 is 14 residues long. Germline V CDR1 and CDR2: MNHEY, SVGAGI. CDR3 in DNA: TGTGCCAGCAGTCTAGGGGGCGCGGGAAACTTTCAGTACTTC. This encodes CASSLGGAGNFQYF.

This clonotype was recorded at least ten times. The chain couples TRBV7-6 to TRBJ1-2, with D possibly TRBD1 on 6 matching bases. CDR3 size: 15 residues. The V gene lost 5 bases and the J gene lost 5 bases, with 18 bases spanning the gap. CDR1 SGHVS and CDR2 FNYEAQ come from the germline V gene. The CDR3 loop is CASSQVGGDIYGYTF. The CDR3, as DNA: TGTGCCAGCAGCCAAGTGGGGGGCGACATATATGGCTACACCTTC. Using reference TRBV7-6 and TRBJ1-2 for the parts outside the CDR3, the full variable domain is GAGVSQSPRYKVTKRGQDVALRCDPISGHVSLYWYRQALGQGPEFLTYFNYEAQQDKSGLPNDRFSAERPEGSISTLTIQRTEQRDSAMYRCASSQVGGDIYGYTFGSGTRLTVV.

The chain uses TRBV9 and TRBJ2-1; D may be TRBD1 (6 bases). The CDR3 is 15 amino acids. Germline values: CDR1 SGDLS, CDR2 YYNGEE. Between the trimmed V and J ends, which lost 5 bases and 3 bases, there was a span of 15 bases. The CDR3 DNA reads TGTGCCAGCAGTCGACAACAGGGCAACTACAATGAGCAGTTCTTC. Protein product: CASSRQQGNYNEQFF.

This clonotype was seen at least ten times. V and J are TRBV11-2 and TRBJ2-1; the match to TRBD2 covers 8 bases. Unmatched junction bases numbered 13, after V lost 5 bases and J lost 4 bases. This CDR3 has 17 residues. The germline V gene has CDR1 SGHAT and CDR2 FQNNGV. CDR3 sequence: CASSPWVMASGYNEQFF. The CDR3 DNA reads TGTGCCAGCAGCCCATGGGTTATGGCTAGCGGGTACAATGAGCAGTTCTTC.

This clonotype appeared many times. The rearrangement uses TRBV6-2 or TRBV6-3 and TRBJ2-5, with D possibly being TRBD1 (6 bases). This CDR3 comprises 15 residues. Trimming pared 8 bases from V and 7 bases from J, leaving 23 bases between. CDR1 MNHEY and CDR2 SVGEGT come from the germline V gene. CDR3 sequence (DNA): TGTGCCAGCCTCCATACCGACAGGTTGGCGGGGACCCAGTACTTC. Amino acids: CASLHTDRLAGTQYF.

V gene TRBV12-3 or TRBV12-4 combines with J gene TRBJ2-5; no clear D. The CDR3 runs to 14 residues. V was clipped by 3 bases and J by 2 bases, with 10 bases between them. CDR3 coding DNA: TGTGCCAGCAGTTTGAGAGGAGATCAAGAGACCCAGTACTTC. Its translation: CASSLRGDQETQYF.

In this sample, this clonotype turned up a few times. The chain carries TRBV20-1 and TRBJ1-2; TRBD1 is a possible D gene (6 bases). CDR3 length equals 14 residues. V dropped 6 bases and J dropped 2 bases, with 16 bases sitting between them. Germline V lookup: CDR1 DFQATT, CDR2 SNEGSKA (reference sequence). CDR3 sequence (DNA): TGCAGTGCGCCGGGACAAGGGGGAAACTATGGCTACACCTTC. Protein: CSAPGQGGNYGYTF.

The V gene is TRBV28, the J gene TRBJ2-5; no clear D gene. The ends were cut back, 4 bases at V and 5 bases at J, with 11 bases in the middle. CDR3 length: 13 residues. Germline lookup yields CDR1 MDHEN and CDR2 SYDVKM. The CDR3 here is CASSSPGGETQYF. DNA of the CDR3: TGTGCCAGCAGTTCCCCAGGTGGGGAGACCCAGTACTTC.

This clonotype occurred a few times. V gene TRBV12-3 or TRBV12-4 combines with J gene TRBJ1-4; D perhaps matches TRBD1 (6 bases). The V and J ends lost 6 bases and 7 bases respectively, with 15 bases between them. The CDR3 is made up of 14 amino acids. The CDR3 nucleotides are TGTGCCAGCAGGTCCACCGGGACATCTGAAAAACTGTTTTTT. Protein: CASRSTGTSEKLFF.

The rearrangement uses TRBV19 and TRBJ2-7, with D perhaps TRBD2 (6 bases). The CDR3 spans 13 residues. The germline gives CDR1 LNHDA, CDR2 SQIVND (reference sequence). V gave up 6 bases and J gave up 3 bases, with 12 bases separating them. CDR3 coding DNA: TGTGCCAGTAGCTTGACTAGTATCTACGAGCAGTACTTC. Amino acid sequence: CASSLTSIYEQYF.

This clonotype was observed at least ten times. This chain uses TRBV5-6 with TRBJ2-7; D is possibly TRBD2 (7 bases). Trimming pared 1 base from V and 5 bases from J, leaving 13 bases between. The CDR3 totals 14 residues. Per the germline V gene, CDR1 is SGHDT and CDR2 is YYEEEE. The CDR3 bases are TGTGCCAGCAGCTTGTTCGGGGGGCTGGACGAGCAGTACTTC. The encoded protein is CASSLFGGLDEQYF.

This clonotype was counted only a few times. The chain recombines TRBV7-2 with TRBJ2-1; D might be TRBD1 (6 bases). The CDR3 length is 16 residues. CDR1 and CDR2 (germline): SGHTA, FQGNSA. V was cut by 4 bases and J by 3 bases, with 16 bases left in between. CDR3 in DNA: TGTGCCAGCAGCTCAGCAGGGACACTGCTCTACAATGAGCAGTTCTTC. This gives the protein CASSSAGTLLYNEQFF. The full variable domain, its missing parts supplied by reference TRBV7-2 and TRBJ2-1, is GAGVSQSPSNKVTEKGKDVELRCDPISGHTALYWYRQSLGQGLEFLIYFQGNSAPDKSGLPSDRFSAERTGGSVSTLTIQRTQQEDSAVYLCASSSAGTLLYNEQFFGPGTRLTVL.

This chain uses TRBV18 with TRBJ2-5, with 7 positions matching TRBD1. The trim removed 1 base at V and 4 bases at J, leaving 0 bases unmatched. Germline lookup yields CDR1 KGHSH and CDR2 LQKENI. The CDR3 length is 13 residues. The CDR3 here is CASSPRTGETQYF. The CDR3 DNA reads as TGTGCCAGCTCACCACGGACAGGAGAGACCCAGTACTTC.

In this sample, this clonotype turned up a few times. This chain links TRBV30 with TRBJ1-5; the D is unclear. The germline V gene encodes CDR1 GTSNPN and CDR2 SVGIG (reference sequence). The ends were cut back, 1 base at V and 4 bases at J, with 11 bases in the middle. This CDR3 comprises 14 residues. CDR3 in DNA: TGTGCCTGGAGTGGGGCAGGAGGAAATCAGCCCCAGCATTTT. This gives the protein CAWSGAGGNQPQHF.

This clonotype was seen ten or more times. The V call is TRBV6-5, the J call TRBJ1-2; D ambiguous. The CDR3 contains 15 residues. Germline V lookup: CDR1 MNHEY, CDR2 SVGAGI. The V and J ends lost 5 bases and 1 base respectively, with 14 bases between them. The CDR3 bases are TGTGCCAGCAGTCAACCAGGCCTGGGTAACTATGGCTACACCTTC. This gives the protein CASSQPGLGNYGYTF.

The chain recombines TRBV29-1 with TRBJ2-5; D is unclear. Germline assignment: CDR1 SQVTM and CDR2 ANQGSEA. Deletions cut 4 bases from V and 2 bases from J, with 8 bases between. The length of the CDR3 is 12 residues. The CDR3 DNA reads as TGCAGCGTTGGACATTTACAAGAGACCCAGTACTTC. Its translation: CSVGHLQETQYF. The entire variable domain, with the rest obtained from reference TRBV29-1 and TRBJ2-5, is as follows: SAVISQKPSRDICQRGTSLTIQCQVDSQVTMMFWYRQQPGQSLTLIATANQGSEATYESGFVIDKFPISRPNLTFSTLTVSNMSPEDSSIYLCSVGHLQETQYFGPGTRLLVL.

This clonotype has just one count. The V call is TRBV5-6, the J call TRBJ2-7; 13 bases agree with TRBD2. CDR3 length: 18 residues. V dropped 1 base and J dropped 9; count of bases not matched to a gene: 16. Germline V gene data show CDR1 as SGHDT and CDR2 as YYEEEE. The CDR3 DNA reads as TGTGCCAGCAGCTTGCACCGGACTAGCGGGAGCATGGCTGCCGGGCAGTACTTC. This codes for CASSLHRTSGSMAAGQYF.

V usage is TRBV24-1 and J usage is TRBJ2-1; 9 bases are a match to TRBD2. Losses at the gene ends were 5 bases for V and 2 bases for J; bases not matched to a gene: 6. Germline V gives CDR1 KGHDR, CDR2 SFDVKD. The CDR3 contains 16 residues. CDR3 sequence: CATSVGGGRAYNEQFF. Written as DNA, the CDR3 is TGTGCCACCAGTGTTGGTGGCGGGAGGGCCTACAATGAGCAGTTCTTC.

The chain carries TRBV24-1 and TRBJ2-6; D possibly matches TRBD1 or TRBD2 (5 bases each). Trimming removed 6 bases from V and 0 bases from J, with 14 bases in between. Germline values: CDR1 KGHDR, CDR2 SFDVKD. This CDR3 contains 17 residues. Here the CDR3 reads CATSRGRGSSGANVLTF. Written as DNA, the CDR3 is TGTGCCACCAGTAGGGGAAGAGGGAGCTCTGGGGCCAACGTCCTGACTTTC.

This clonotype was detected many times. The genes are TRBV5-1 and TRBJ2-1; D might be TRBD1 (6 bases). From germline, CDR1 is SGHRS and CDR2 YFSETQ. There are 11 residues in the CDR3. The V and J ends lost 3 bases and 10 bases respectively, with 8 bases between them. Here the CDR3 reads CASSSQGEQFF. For the CDR3, the DNA is TGCGCCAGCAGCTCCCAGGGGGAGCAGTTCTTC.

This clonotype was seen more than once but under ten times. The chain carries TRBV20-1 and TRBJ1-5; D unclear. The V end was cut by 2 bases, the J end by 4 bases, with 6 bases between. The CDR3 spans 12 residues. Germline V gene lookup returns CDR1 DFQATT and CDR2 SNEGSKA (reference sequence). As DNA, the CDR3 is TGCAGTGCTAGAATAAGTAATCAGCCCCAGCATTTT. Translating it yields CSARISNQPQHF.

This clonotype appeared many times. The chain carries TRBV18 and TRBJ2-3; tentatively, D is TRBD1 (6 bases). This CDR3 spans 16 amino acids. Germline V CDR1 and CDR2: KGHSH, LQKENI. V was shortened by 1 base and J by 1 base, with 12 bases between the two germline ends. CDR3 sequence reads: CASSPRGPRGTDTQYF. CDR3 in DNA: TGTGCCAGCTCACCACGGGGGCCCAGGGGCACAGATACGCAGTATTTT.

The chain combines TRBV4-3 with TRBJ2-7, with D possibly being TRBD1 (6 bases). Germline loops: CDR1 LGHNA, CDR2 YSLEER. V gave up 1 base and J gave up 1 base, with 11 bases separating them. The CDR3 has 15 amino acids. The CDR3 region has the DNA TGCGCCAGCAGCCAAGCGCCGGGACAATCCTACGAGCAGTACTTC. It specifies CASSQAPGQSYEQYF.

The V gene is TRBV10-3, the J gene TRBJ2-2, with a weak D call TRBD1 (6 bases). Trimming shortened V by 6 bases and J by 2 bases, and 13 bases separated the two germline ends. This CDR3 has 15 residues. Germline CDR1 reads ENHRY; CDR2 reads SYGVKD. The CDR3 here is CAIRKQGTNTGELFF. The CDR3 DNA sequence: TGTGCCATCAGAAAACAGGGAACCAACACCGGGGAGCTGTTTTTT.

This clonotype was seen a few times. The V and J genes are TRBV28 and TRBJ2-7; no reliable D call. Between the trimmed V and J ends, which lost 5 bases and 4 bases, there was a span of 9 bases. CDR3 length equals 12 residues. Germline V gene lookup returns CDR1 MDHEN and CDR2 SYDVKM. The DNA of the CDR3 is TGTGCCAGCAGTCGCAGCCAGTACGAGCAGTACTTC. It translates to CASSRSQYEQYF.